This T cell receptor beta chain was retrieved from a study of blood T cell repertoires in COVID-19 (TCRdb year 2020). Study-wide context: Samples from collaborators originated in the United States, Italy and Spain and spanned both the acute and convalescent phases of COVID-19. The dataset comprised deeply sampled blood TCRbeta repertoires from subjects exposed to, actively infected with, or recovered from COVID-19. The material from the prospective study consisted of cDNA or gDNA derived from T cells, B-cell-depleted T cells, or PBMCs. Where available, HLA class I and class II types were obtained from metadata supplied by the sample provider rather than from assay-based typing. Nearly every sample came with metadata listing a de-identified subject ID, COVID-19 status, age in years and sex. The repertoires were released in a freely available public database intended as a resource for research on the immune response to SARS-CoV-2. Samples were obtained from the ongoing ImmuneRACE study (first 160 participants) and from over 1,000 subjects provided by 6 global collaborators.

The germline V gene (reference sequence) sets CDR1 to SGHNT and CDR2 to YYREEE. From V the trimming removes 1 base and from J it removes 6 bases, while the gene matches leave 5 bases of the junction unaccounted for. Inclusive of the bounding cysteine and phenylalanine, the CDR3 is 14 residues long. CDR3 DNA only is kept here, 42 bases in frame from base 1. The immunoSEQ Assay, a bias-controlled multiplex PCR, was used to amplify TCRbeta CDR3 regions from genomic DNA. On the authors' methods: Within the assay, amplification of reference gene primers was used to estimate how many nucleated cells each sample contained. Sequence reads were collapsed and filtered to measure the absolute abundance of every unique TCRbeta CDR3 rearrangement. Productive Simpson clonality was computed per sample as the square root of Simpson's diversity index over productive rearrangements. Not all clones reach the TCRdb copy of this immuneACCESS table, which keeps in-frame sequences only. Checked studies attribute under half of the gap to unresolved V genes and leave the rest unexplained. The V and J calls and clone size come from that table; D and trimming were worked out from the DNA. Counted in this sample were fewer than 250,000 clones; 70% to 90% of them appeared once. The ten largest account for 0.95% to 1.3% of the sample.

This clone was picked up one time. Its specific antigen is unknown. No per-base quality is available; no much larger clone lies one base away. The collaborating institutions used their own protocols to collect whole blood in K2EDTA tubes. For TCRbeta analysis, collaborator samples were shipped as frozen whole blood, as isolated PBMCs, or as DNA extracted from either sample type. Overall study outcomes, separate from this receptor: Clinical and demographic metadata were provided uncurated, with the amount varying by source and participant.

This receptor was identified in a man aged 30 to 45 with acute or convalescent COVID-19. The sample consisted of peripheral blood. This chain is built from TRBV5-4 and TRBJ2-3; 7 bases in between match TRBD2. The nucleotide sequence reads TGTGCCAGCAGCTTGACTAGCGCGAGGGATACGCAGTATTTT. Protein translation: CASSLTSARDTQYF. Full variable domain (CDR3 extended with the reference TRBV5-4 and TRBJ2-3 proteins): ETGVTQSPTHLIKTRGQQVTLRCSSQSGHNTVSWYQQALGQGPQFIFQYYREEENGRGNFPPRFSGLQFPNYSSELNVNALELDDSALYLCASSLTSARDTQYFGPGTRLTVL.